These 11 T cell receptor beta chains were sequenced from one sample in a study of CD8+CD57+ T cells in acquired aplastic anemia. Researchers used genomic DNA as the template to profile TCR beta VDJ and CDR3. TCRdb analysed the reads with MiXCR anew, one entry per CDR3 protein. The table lists about 270,000 distinct CDR3 sequences, 45% to 65% of them singletons, with roughly 8% in the top ten. Sequencing was performed on sorted CD4+, CD8+, or CD8+CD57+ T cells (not recorded which) from PBMCs. Receptors were obtained from a human donor with severe aplastic anemia or a healthy control (not recorded which).

The chain combines TRBV20-1 with TRBJ2-2; D gene unclear. The germline gives CDR1 DFQATT, CDR2 SNEGSKA (reference sequence). The CDR3 has 12 amino acids. CDR3 DNA: TGCAGCGTTGAAGACCCTGGCGGGGAGCTGTTTTTT. Protein sequence: CSVEDPGGELFF.

In its sample, this clonotype was seen many times. Compared with germline, one end of the junction differs, possibly owing to a read error. This chain uses TRBV7-7 with TRBJ2-1; TRBD2 aligns across 13 bases. This CDR3 comprises 17 residues. CDR1 is SSHAT and CDR2 is FNYEAQ in the germline V gene (reference sequence). The CDR3: CASSLGATSGGPNKQFF. CDR3 sequence (DNA): TGTGCTAGCAGCTTAGGGGCGACTAGCGGGGGGCCCAATAAGCAGTTCTTC. The variable domain in full, with the rest retrieved from reference TRBV7-7 and TRBJ2-1, is GAGVSQSPRYKVTKRGQDVTLRCDPISSHATLYWYQQALGQGPEFLTYFNYEAQPDKSGLPSDRFSAERPEGSISTLTIQRTEQRDSAMYRCASSLGATSGGPNKQFFGPGTRLTVL.

The chain uses TRBV20-1 and TRBJ2-7, with TRBD2 as a possible D gene (6 bases). V lost 4 bases, J lost 6 bases, and 19 bases lay in between. The CDR3 is made up of 14 amino acids. Germline V CDR1 and CDR2: DFQATT, SNEGSKA (reference sequence). The chain's CDR3 is CSATEPGLHSEQYF. The DNA of the CDR3 is TGCAGTGCTACAGAACCAGGACTACACTCCGAGCAGTACTTC.

This clonotype was detected ten times or more. The chain couples TRBV19 to TRBJ1-5, with a weak D call TRBD1 (5 bases). This CDR3 has 17 amino acids. Germline loops: CDR1 LNHDA, CDR2 SQIVND (reference sequence). V lost 7 bases and J 0 bases, leaving 19 bases between the germline ends. For the CDR3, the DNA is TGTGCCAGTATTGCGGGTGGGGCCGGGTATAGCAATCAGCCCCAGCATTTT. It is translated as CASIAGGAGYSNQPQHF. Combining the CDR3 with reference TRBV19 and TRBJ1-5 gives the whole variable domain DGGITQSPKYLFRKEGQNVTLSCEQNLNHDAMYWYRQDPGQGLRLIYYSQIVNDFQKGDIAEGYSVSREKKESFPLTVTSAQKNPTAFYLCASIAGGAGYSNQPQHFGDGTRLSIL.

CDR3: CASSKLDGNEKLFF. The CDR3 coding sequence is TGTGCCAGCAGTAAGCTGGACGGTAATGAAAAACTGTTTTTT. The chain recombines TRBV25-1 with TRBJ1-4; D unclear. Germline CDR1 MGHDK, CDR2 SYGVNS. V dropped 5 bases and J dropped 4 bases, with 11 bases sitting between them. This CDR3 is built from 14 residues.

This clonotype was seen at least ten times. V gene TRBV24-1 combines with J gene TRBJ1-2, with TRBD1 matching over 8 bases. V dropped 5 bases and J dropped 6; count of bases not matched to a gene: 4. CDR1 and CDR2 (germline): KGHDR, SFDVKD. There are 13 residues in the CDR3. This CDR3 is CATSAGQGNGYTF. CDR3 coding DNA: TGTGCCACCAGTGCCGGACAGGGTAATGGCTACACCTTC.

The chain has TRBV19 and TRBJ2-5, with a weak D call TRBD1 (5 bases). V was clipped by 2 bases and J by 4 bases, with 11 bases between them. The germline V gene encodes CDR1 LNHDA and CDR2 SQIVND (reference sequence). This CDR3 spans 14 amino acids. The DNA of the CDR3 is TGTGCCAGTAGTATACCAGGGCTCCGAGAGACCCAGTACTTC. It encodes CASSIPGLRETQYF.

The chain uses TRBV2 and TRBJ1-4; tentative D call: TRBD1 (5 bases). The germline V and J ends were trimmed by 8 bases and 4 bases, with 14 bases remaining between them. Per the germline V gene, CDR1 is SNHLY and CDR2 is FYNNEI. This CDR3 region has 14 residues. This chain's CDR3 is CASGLQVHNEKLFF. In DNA, the CDR3 is TGTGCCAGCGGTTTACAGGTCCATAATGAAAAACTGTTTTTT.

This chain joins TRBV7-2 and TRBJ2-1, with 12 bases lining up with TRBD1. CDR3 length: 18 residues. V shed 1 base, J shed 7 bases, and the junction held 11 bases outside the gene matches. Germline V gives CDR1 SGHTA, CDR2 FQGNSA. The CDR3 is CASSLVLPGQGARNEQFF. The CDR3 DNA is TGTGCCAGCAGCTTAGTTCTCCCGGGACAGGGGGCGAGGAATGAGCAGTTCTTC.

The table lists this clonotype with a few counts. The CDR3 DNA reads TGCGCCAGCCGTGGACTGAAAGAGACCCAGTACTTC. Translated, it gives CASRGLKETQYF. J is TRBJ2-5 and V is TRBV5-1; tentatively, D is TRBD2 (5 bases). Germline V gives CDR1 SGHRS, CDR2 YFSETQ. The CDR3 is made up of 12 amino acids. V dropped 7 bases and J dropped 3 bases, with 10 bases sitting between them.

The rearrangement uses TRBV7-9 and TRBJ1-6, with a weak D call TRBD1 (5 bases). Trimming cost V 6 bases and J 9 bases, with 9 bases left between them. Germline lookup yields CDR1 SEHNR and CDR2 FQNEAQ (reference sequence). The CDR3 length is 12 residues. DNA of the CDR3: TGTGCCAGCAGTCTTGGGGGTTCACCCCTCCACTTT. Its protein product is CASSLGGSPLHF. Together with reference TRBV7-9 and TRBJ1-6, the CDR3 gives the full variable domain: DTGVSQNPRHKITKRGQNVTFRCDPISEHNRLYWYRQTLGQGPEFLTYFQNEAQLEKSRLLSDRFSAERPKGSFSTLEIQRTEQGDSAMYLCASSLGGSPLHFGNGTRLTVT.